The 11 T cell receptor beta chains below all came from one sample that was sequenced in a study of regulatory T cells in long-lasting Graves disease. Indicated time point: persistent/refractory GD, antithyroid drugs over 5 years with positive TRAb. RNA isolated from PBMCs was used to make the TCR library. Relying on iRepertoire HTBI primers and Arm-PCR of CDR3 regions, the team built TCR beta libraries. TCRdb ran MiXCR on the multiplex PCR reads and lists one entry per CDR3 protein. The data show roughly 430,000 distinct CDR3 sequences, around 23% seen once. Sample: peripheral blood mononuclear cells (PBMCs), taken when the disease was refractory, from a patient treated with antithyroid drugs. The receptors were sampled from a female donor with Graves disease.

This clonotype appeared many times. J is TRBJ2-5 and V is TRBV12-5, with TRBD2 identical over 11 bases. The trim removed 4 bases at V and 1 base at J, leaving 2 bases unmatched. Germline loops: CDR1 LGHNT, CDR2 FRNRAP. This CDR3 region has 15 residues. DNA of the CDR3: TGTGCTAGTGGTTCCGGACTAGCGGGCCAAGAGACCCAGTACTTC. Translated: CASGSGLAGQETQYF.

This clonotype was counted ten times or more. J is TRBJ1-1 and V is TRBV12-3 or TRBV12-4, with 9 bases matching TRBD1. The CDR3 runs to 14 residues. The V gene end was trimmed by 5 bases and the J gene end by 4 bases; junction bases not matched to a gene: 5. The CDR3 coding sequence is TGTGCCAGCAGTCAGACAGGGGGGGGCACTGAAGCTTTCTTT. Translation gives CASSQTGGGTEAFF.

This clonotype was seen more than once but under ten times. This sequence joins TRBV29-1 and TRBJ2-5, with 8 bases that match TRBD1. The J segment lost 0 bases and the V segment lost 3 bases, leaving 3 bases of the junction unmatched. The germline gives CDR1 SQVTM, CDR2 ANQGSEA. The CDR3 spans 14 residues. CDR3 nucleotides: TGCAGCGTTGACTGGACAGGGAACCAAGAGACCCAGTACTTC. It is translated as CSVDWTGNQETQYF.

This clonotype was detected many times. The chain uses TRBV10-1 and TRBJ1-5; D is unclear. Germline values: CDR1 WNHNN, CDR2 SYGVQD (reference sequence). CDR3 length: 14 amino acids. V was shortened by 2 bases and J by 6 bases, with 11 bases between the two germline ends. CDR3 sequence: CASSEPWGTQPQHF. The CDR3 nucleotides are TGCGCCAGCAGTGAGCCTTGGGGTACTCAGCCCCAGCATTTT.

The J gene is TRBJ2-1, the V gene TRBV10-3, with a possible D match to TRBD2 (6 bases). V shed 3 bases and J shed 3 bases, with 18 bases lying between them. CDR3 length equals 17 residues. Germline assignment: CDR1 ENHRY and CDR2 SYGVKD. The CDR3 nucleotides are TGTGCCATCAGTGATCCGGGAACTAGCAGGAGCTACAATGAGCAGTTCTTC. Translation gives CAISDPGTSRSYNEQFF.

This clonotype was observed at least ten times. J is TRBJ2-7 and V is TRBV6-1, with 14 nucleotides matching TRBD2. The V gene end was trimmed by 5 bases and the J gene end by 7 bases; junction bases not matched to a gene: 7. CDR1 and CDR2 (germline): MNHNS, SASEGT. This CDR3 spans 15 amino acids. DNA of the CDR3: TGTGCCAGCAGTAAAGGGACTAGCGGGAGATGGGAGCAGTACTTC. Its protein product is CASSKGTSGRWEQYF.

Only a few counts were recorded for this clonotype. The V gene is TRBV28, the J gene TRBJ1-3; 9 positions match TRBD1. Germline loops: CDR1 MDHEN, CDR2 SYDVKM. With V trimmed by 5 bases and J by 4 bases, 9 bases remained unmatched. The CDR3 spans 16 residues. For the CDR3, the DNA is TGTGCCAGCAGTACCGCACAGGGGGCGACGGGAAACACCATATATTTT. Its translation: CASSTAQGATGNTIYF.

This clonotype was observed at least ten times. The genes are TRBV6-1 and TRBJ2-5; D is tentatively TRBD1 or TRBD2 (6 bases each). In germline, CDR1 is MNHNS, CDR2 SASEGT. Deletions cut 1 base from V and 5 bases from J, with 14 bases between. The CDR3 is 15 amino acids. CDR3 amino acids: CASSEDWGARETQYF. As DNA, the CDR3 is TGTGCCAGCAGTGAAGATTGGGGGGCGCGGGAGACCCAGTACTTC.

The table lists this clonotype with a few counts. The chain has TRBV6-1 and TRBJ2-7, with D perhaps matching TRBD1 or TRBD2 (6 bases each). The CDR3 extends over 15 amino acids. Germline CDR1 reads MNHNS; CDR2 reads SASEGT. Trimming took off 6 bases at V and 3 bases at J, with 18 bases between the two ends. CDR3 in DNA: TGTGCCAGCAGGTGGCCGGAGGGGGGATTCTACGAGCAGTACTTC. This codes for CASRWPEGGFYEQYF.

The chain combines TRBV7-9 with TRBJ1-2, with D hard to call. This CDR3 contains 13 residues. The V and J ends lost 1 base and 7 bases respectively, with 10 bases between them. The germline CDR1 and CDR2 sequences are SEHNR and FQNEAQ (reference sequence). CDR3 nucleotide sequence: TGTGCCAGCAGCTTAGGAATCGGTGGTGGCTACACCTTC. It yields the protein CASSLGIGGGYTF.

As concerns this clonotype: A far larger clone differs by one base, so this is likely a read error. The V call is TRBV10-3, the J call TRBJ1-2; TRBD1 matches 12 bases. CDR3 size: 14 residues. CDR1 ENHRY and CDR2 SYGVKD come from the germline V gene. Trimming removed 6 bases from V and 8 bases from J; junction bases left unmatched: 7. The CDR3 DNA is TGTGCCATCAGACCGGGACAGGGGGCTTGGGGCTACACCTTC. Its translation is CAIRPGQGAWGYTF.